What follows are 20 T cell receptor beta chains derived from one specimen sequenced in a study of blood T cells in healthy people across ages. Primed by a sample-barcoded 5' primer and a J-beta primer mix, a second PCR proceeded for 7 to 11 cycles. TCRdb re-called the 5' RACE reads through MiXCR, storing one row per CDR3 protein. The sample carries some 940,000 distinct CDR3 sequences, 25% to 35% recorded once. The same data also went into a second study, on T cells of mothers and their children.

Sequenced sample: blood. The receptor source for this set is a woman between 40 and 55 years old in good health.

Many counts were recorded for this clonotype. The V gene is TRBV7-2, the J gene TRBJ2-3; D perhaps matches TRBD2 (6 bases). The CDR3 has 13 amino acids. Trimming removed 7 bases at V and 2 bases at J, with 10 bases between. CDR1 SGHTA and CDR2 FQGNSA come from the germline V gene. CDR3 amino acids: CASIGGLTDTQYF. The DNA of the CDR3 is TGTGCCAGCATCGGGGGTCTCACAGATACGCAGTATTTT.

This clonotype was observed a few times. The chain has TRBV6-5 and TRBJ2-3; D perhaps matches TRBD1 (5 bases). Germline CDR1 reads MNHEY; CDR2 reads SVGAGI. The CDR3 totals 16 residues. Trimming took 6 bases from V and 0 from J, leaving 16 bases between them. CDR3 in amino acids: CASSHLTAHSTDTQYF. The CDR3 DNA follows: TGTGCCAGCAGCCACTTGACAGCCCATAGCACAGATACGCAGTATTTT.

V and J are TRBV20-1 and TRBJ2-5; perhaps D is TRBD1 or TRBD2 (5 bases each). Germline values: CDR1 DFQATT, CDR2 SNEGSKA (reference sequence). V was pared by 3 bases and J by 5 bases, with 13 bases between. The CDR3 length is 13 residues. CDR3 DNA: TGCAGTGCTAGGGGGACGGCGAGGGAGACCCAGTACTTC. This codes for CSARGTARETQYF.

CDR3 residues: CASSFQGQSYNEQFF. The DNA of the CDR3 is TGTGCCAGCAGCTTCCAGGGACAGTCTTACAATGAGCAGTTCTTC. The chain has TRBV9 and TRBJ2-1; 7 bases are a match to TRBD1. V gave up 4 bases and J gave up 4 bases; unmatched junction bases: 8. The CDR3 consists of 15 residues. Germline CDR1 SGDLS, CDR2 YYNGEE.

The chain recombines TRBV6-2 or TRBV6-3 with TRBJ1-2; tentatively, D is TRBD1 (5 bases). Germline lookup yields CDR1 MNHEY and CDR2 SVGEGT. CDR3 length: 12 amino acids. V gave up 6 bases and J gave up 4 bases, with 9 bases separating them. The CDR3 loop reads CASRDSSYGYTF. In nucleotides, the CDR3 is TGTGCCAGCAGAGACAGTTCCTATGGCTACACCTTC.

This clonotype came up many times. This sequence joins TRBV4-3 and TRBJ1-2, with D uncertain. The CDR3 loop spans 14 amino acids. Germline CDR1 and CDR2: LGHNA and YSLEER. V was cut by 0 bases and J by 5 bases, with 10 bases left in between. The CDR3 DNA sequence: TGCGCCAGCAGCCAAGATCTGTCAGGATATGGCTACACCTTC. It encodes CASSQDLSGYGYTF.

A word on this clonotype: A much larger clone lies one base from this, so it may be a read error. The rearrangement uses TRBV28 and TRBJ2-3; 9 bases fit TRBD2. The trim removed 10 bases at V and 8 bases at J, leaving 10 bases unmatched. This CDR3 contains 13 residues. Germline CDR1 and CDR2: MDHEN and SYDVKM. The CDR3 here is CANTAGGPATQYF. CDR3 sequence (DNA): TGTGCCAACACAGCGGGGGGCCCAGCTACGCAGTATTTT.

The chain combines TRBV21-1 with TRBJ2-1; the tabulated D call, TRBD2, remains unverified against the DNA. TRBV21-1 represents a pseudogene. CDR3 length: 16 amino acids. The CDR3 DNA is TGTGCCAGCAGCAAAGAACTAGCGGGGGCCCACAATGAGCAGTTCTTC. Protein: CASSKELAGAHNEQFF.

The sample holds a few counts of this clonotype. A much larger clonotype is one base distant, so this may be a read error. The chain carries TRBV20-1 and TRBJ2-7, with 9 bases that match TRBD2. Germline assignment: CDR1 DFQATT and CDR2 SNEGSKA (reference sequence). The length of the CDR3 is 13 residues. CDR3 region: CSAISGSSCEQYF. The CDR3 DNA follows: TGCAGTGCTATTAGCGGGAGCTCCTGCGAGCAGTACTTC.

This clonotype was counted a few times. V and J are TRBV6-1 and TRBJ2-1; 8 nucleotides match TRBD2. V lost 6 bases to trimming and J lost 5 bases; unmatched junction nucleotides: 9. CDR1 MNHNS and CDR2 SASEGT come from the germline V gene. The CDR3 sequence is 15 residues long. In nucleotides, the CDR3 is TGTGCCAGCAGCCGCTTAGCGGGGCAGAACAATGAGCAGTTCTTC. This gives the protein CASSRLAGQNNEQFF.

This clonotype was observed at least ten times. The rearrangement joins TRBV20-1 to TRBJ2-5, with 7 bases fitting TRBD1. The junction had 8 bases not matched to a gene; V was cut back by 6 bases and J by 1 base. The CDR3 is 14 residues long. The germline CDR1 and CDR2 sequences are DFQATT and SNEGSKA (reference sequence). CDR3 in amino acids: CSATDRAFQETQYF. CDR3 sequence (DNA): TGCAGTGCCACAGACAGGGCCTTCCAAGAGACCCAGTACTTC.

On this clonotype: At one boundary the junction diverges from the germline segment, which might be a read error. The chain carries TRBV7-6 and TRBJ2-6; maybe TRBD1 (5 bases). CDR1 and CDR2 (germline): SGHVS, FNYEAQ. This CDR3 region has 16 residues. The CDR3 loop is CAGRRKQASGDNVLTF. The CDR3 DNA follows: TGTGCCGGCAGACGCAAACAGGCTTCTGGGGACAACGTCCTGACTTTC. Supplemented by reference TRBV7-6 and TRBJ2-6, the full variable domain reads GAGVSQSPRYKVTKRGQDVALRCDPISGHVSLYWYRQALGQGPEFLTYFNYEAQQDKSGLPNDRFSAERPEGSISTLTIQRTEQRDSAMYRCAGRRKQASGDNVLTFGAGSRLTVL.

This clonotype was observed a few times. The gene calls are TRBV28 and TRBJ2-1, with TRBD2 as a possible D gene (5 bases). Deletions cut 7 bases from V and 4 bases from J, with 14 bases between. The CDR3 is made up of 14 amino acids. Germline V gives CDR1 MDHEN, CDR2 SYDVKM. CDR3 DNA: TGTGCCAGCAACTTCGGCAGGACTTACAATGAGCAGTTCTTC. Residues: CASNFGRTYNEQFF.

This chain connects TRBV6-5 to TRBJ1-6; D unresolved. V was pared by 2 bases and J by 6 bases, with 8 bases between. The CDR3 extends over 14 amino acids. CDR1 and CDR2 from the germline V gene are MNHEY and SVGAGI. CDR3 sequence reads: CASSYNRSNSPLHF. CDR3 nucleotides: TGTGCCAGCAGTTACAACAGAAGTAATTCACCCCTCCACTTT.

The chain links TRBV4-2 to TRBJ1-2, with 9 bases aligning to TRBD1. V gave up 10 bases and J gave up 2 bases; unmatched junction bases: 17. Germline CDR1 LGHNA, CDR2 YNFKEQ. The CDR3 is made up of 17 amino acids. The CDR3 DNA reads TGTGCCACCCTTACCCCGATGAACAGGGGGCGAAACTATGGCTACACCTTC. This gives the protein CATLTPMNRGRNYGYTF.

This clonotype was counted a few times. This chain joins TRBV30 and TRBJ1-4; 8 bases map to TRBD1. The trim removed 3 bases at V and 8 bases at J, leaving 5 bases unmatched. The CDR3 runs to 13 residues. Germline CDR1 is GTSNPN and CDR2 is SVGIG (reference sequence). CDR3 sequence (DNA): TGTGCCTGGAGGAAGGACAGGGAGGAAAAACTGTTTTTT. This codes for CAWRKDREEKLFF.

The chain employs TRBV5-1 and TRBJ2-3, with 15 bases matching TRBD2. The J segment lost 1 base and the V segment lost 4 bases, leaving 7 bases of the junction unmatched. The germline gives CDR1 SGHRS, CDR2 YFSETQ. This CDR3 has 18 residues. The CDR3 sequence is CASSPGLAGGYGTDTQYF. DNA of the CDR3: TGCGCCAGCAGCCCGGGACTAGCGGGGGGTTATGGCACAGATACGCAGTATTTT. Supplemented by reference TRBV5-1 and TRBJ2-3, the full variable domain reads KAGVTQTPRYLIKTRGQQVTLSCSPISGHRSVSWYQQTPGQGLQFLFEYFSETQRNKGNFPGRFSGRQFSNSRSEMNVSTLELGDSALYLCASSPGLAGGYGTDTQYFGPGTRLTVL.

This clonotype came up a few times. V is TRBV20-1 and J is TRBJ1-5, with D uncertain. CDR1 is DFQATT and CDR2 is SNEGSKA in the germline V gene (reference sequence). The CDR3 has 14 residues. Trimming took off 2 bases at V and 0 bases at J, with 8 bases between the two ends. In DNA form, the CDR3 reads TGCAGTGCTAGATTCGTCAATAGCAATCAGCCCCAGCATTTT. It translates to CSARFVNSNQPQHF.

The V and J genes are TRBV20-1 and TRBJ2-1, with 9 nucleotides matching TRBD2. CDR1 and CDR2 (germline): DFQATT, SNEGSKA (reference sequence). The CDR3 covers 14 residues. For the CDR3, the DNA is TGCAGCGCCCCGGGGGGACTAGCTGGGAATGAGCAGTTCTTC. Translated, it gives CSAPGGLAGNEQFF.

The V and J genes are TRBV6-5 and TRBJ1-5, with D maybe TRBD1 (6 bases). The V and J ends lost 11 bases and 8 bases respectively, with 7 bases between them. Germline V gene data show CDR1 as MNHEY and CDR2 as SVGAGI. The CDR3 is 9 amino acids. The CDR3 DNA reads TGTGCCGCAGGGGAGCCCCAGCATTTT. Its protein product is CAAGEPQHF.